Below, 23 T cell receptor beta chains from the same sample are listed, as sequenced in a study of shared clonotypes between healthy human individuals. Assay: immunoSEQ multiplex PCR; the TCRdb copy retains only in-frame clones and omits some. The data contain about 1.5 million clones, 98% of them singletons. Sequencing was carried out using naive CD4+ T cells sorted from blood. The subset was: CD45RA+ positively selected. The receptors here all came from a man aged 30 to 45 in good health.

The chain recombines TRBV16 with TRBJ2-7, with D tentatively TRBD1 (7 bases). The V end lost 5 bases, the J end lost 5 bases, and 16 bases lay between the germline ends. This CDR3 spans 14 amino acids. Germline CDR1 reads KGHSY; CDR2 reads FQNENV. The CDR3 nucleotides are TGTGCCAGCAGCGAAAACGCCAGGGGGGACGAGCAGTACTTC. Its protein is CASSENARGDEQYF.

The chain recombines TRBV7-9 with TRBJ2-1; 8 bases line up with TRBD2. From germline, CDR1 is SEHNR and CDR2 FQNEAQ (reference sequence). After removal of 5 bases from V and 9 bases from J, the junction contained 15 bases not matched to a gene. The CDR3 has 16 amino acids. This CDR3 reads CASSPQGLAGVGEQFF. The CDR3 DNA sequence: TGTGCCAGCAGCCCCCAGGGGCTAGCGGGCGTTGGTGAGCAGTTCTTC.

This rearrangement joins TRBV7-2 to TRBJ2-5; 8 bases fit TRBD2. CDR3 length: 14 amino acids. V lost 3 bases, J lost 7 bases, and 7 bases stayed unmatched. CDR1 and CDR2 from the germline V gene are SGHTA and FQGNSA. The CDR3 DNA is TGTGCCAGCAGCTTTGGACTAGCAACAGTGACCCAGTACTTC. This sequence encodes CASSFGLATVTQYF.

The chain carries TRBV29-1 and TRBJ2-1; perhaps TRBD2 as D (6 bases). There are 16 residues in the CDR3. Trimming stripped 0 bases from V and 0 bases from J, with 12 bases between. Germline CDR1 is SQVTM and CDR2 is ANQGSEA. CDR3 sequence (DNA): TGCAGCGTTGAAGATCCGGAGGGCAGCTCCTACAATGAGCAGTTCTTC. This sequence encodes CSVEDPEGSSYNEQFF.

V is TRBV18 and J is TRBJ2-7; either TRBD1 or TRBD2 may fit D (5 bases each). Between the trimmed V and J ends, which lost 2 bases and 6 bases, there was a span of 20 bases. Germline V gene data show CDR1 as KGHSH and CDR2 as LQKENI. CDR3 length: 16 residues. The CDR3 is CASSPYISGRSTEQYF. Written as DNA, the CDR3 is TGTGCCAGCTCACCATACATCTCGGGACGGAGCACCGAGCAGTACTTC.

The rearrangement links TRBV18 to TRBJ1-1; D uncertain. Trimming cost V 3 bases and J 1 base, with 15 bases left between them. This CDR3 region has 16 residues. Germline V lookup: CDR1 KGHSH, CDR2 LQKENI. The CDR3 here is CASSPLPRQKNTEAFF. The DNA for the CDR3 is TGTGCCAGCTCACCGCTCCCGAGACAAAAGAACACTGAAGCTTTCTTT.

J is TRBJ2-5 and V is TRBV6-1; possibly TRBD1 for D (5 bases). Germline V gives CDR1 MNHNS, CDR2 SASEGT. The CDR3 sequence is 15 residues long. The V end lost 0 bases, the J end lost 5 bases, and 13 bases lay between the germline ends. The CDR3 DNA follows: TGTGCCAGCAGTGAAGCTGCAGGGTGGTACGAGACCCAGTACTTC. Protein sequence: CASSEAAGWYETQYF.

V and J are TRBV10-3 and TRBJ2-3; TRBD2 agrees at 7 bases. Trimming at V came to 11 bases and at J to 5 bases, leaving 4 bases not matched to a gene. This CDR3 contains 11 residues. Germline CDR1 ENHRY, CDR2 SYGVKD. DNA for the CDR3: TGTGCCTCCGGGGGGTTAGATACGCAGTATTTT. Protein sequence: CASGGLDTQYF.

The CDR3 nucleotides are TGTGCCAGCAGTGAATATGGCGGTGGAACTGAAGCTTTCTTT. Amino acid sequence: CASSEYGGGTEAFF. The V and J genes are TRBV25-1 and TRBJ1-1; D gene uncertain. The CDR3 has 14 residues. Trimming shortened V by 0 bases and J by 5 bases, and 10 bases separated the two germline ends. From germline, CDR1 is MGHDK and CDR2 SYGVNS.

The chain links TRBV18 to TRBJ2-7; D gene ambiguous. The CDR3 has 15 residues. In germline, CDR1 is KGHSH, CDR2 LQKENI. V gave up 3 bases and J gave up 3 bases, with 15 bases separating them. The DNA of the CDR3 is TGTGCCAGCTCACCCGCCCCTGTACCGGTCTACGAGCAGTACTTC. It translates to CASSPAPVPVYEQYF.

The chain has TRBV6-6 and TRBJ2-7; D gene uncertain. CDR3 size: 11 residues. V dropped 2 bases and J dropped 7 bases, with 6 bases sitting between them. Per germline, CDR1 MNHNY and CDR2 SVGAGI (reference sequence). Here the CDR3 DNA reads TGTGCCAGCAGTTACGGGTGGGAGCAGTACTTC. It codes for CASSYGWEQYF.

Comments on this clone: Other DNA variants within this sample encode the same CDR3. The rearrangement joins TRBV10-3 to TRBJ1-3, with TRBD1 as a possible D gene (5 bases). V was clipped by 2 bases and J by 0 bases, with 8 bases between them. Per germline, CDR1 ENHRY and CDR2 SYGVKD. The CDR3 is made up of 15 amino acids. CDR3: CAISETGTSGNTIYF. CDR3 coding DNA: TGTGCCATCAGTGAGACTGGGACCTCTGGAAACACCATATATTTT.

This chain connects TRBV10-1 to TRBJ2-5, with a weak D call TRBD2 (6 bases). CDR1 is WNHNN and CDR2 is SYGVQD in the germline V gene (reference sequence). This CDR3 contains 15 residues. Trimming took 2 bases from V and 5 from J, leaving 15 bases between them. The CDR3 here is CASSENVGRGETQYF. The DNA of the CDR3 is TGCGCCAGCAGTGAGAATGTCGGACGGGGGGAGACCCAGTACTTC.

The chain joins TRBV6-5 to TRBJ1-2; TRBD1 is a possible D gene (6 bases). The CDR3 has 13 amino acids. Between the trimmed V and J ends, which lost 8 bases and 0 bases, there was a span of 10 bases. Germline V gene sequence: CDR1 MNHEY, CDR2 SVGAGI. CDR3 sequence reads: CASRDTTNYGYTF. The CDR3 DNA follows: TGTGCCAGCCGGGACACTACTAACTATGGCTACACCTTC.

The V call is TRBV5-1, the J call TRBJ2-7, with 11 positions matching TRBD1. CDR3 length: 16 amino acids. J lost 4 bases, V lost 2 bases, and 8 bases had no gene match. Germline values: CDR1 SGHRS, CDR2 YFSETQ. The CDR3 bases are TGCGCCAGCAGCTTTTCGGGGACAGGGGGAACTTACGAGCAGTACTTC. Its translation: CASSFSGTGGTYEQYF.

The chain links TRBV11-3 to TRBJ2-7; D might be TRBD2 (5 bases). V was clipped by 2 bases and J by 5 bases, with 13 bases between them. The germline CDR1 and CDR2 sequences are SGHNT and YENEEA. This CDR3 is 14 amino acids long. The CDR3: CASSLWEFANEQYF. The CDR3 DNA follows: TGTGCCAGCAGCTTATGGGAGTTCGCAAACGAGCAGTACTTC.

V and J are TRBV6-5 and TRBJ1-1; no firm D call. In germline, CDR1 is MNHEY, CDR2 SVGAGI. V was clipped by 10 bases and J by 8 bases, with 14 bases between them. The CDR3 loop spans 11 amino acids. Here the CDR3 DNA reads TGTGCCACCCATTGGCGGGAGGAAGCTTTCTTT. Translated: CATHWREEAFF.

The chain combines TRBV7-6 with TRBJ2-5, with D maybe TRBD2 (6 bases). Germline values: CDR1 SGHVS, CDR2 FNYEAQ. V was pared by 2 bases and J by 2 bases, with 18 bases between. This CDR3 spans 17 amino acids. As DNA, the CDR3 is TGTGCCAGCAGCTTAATGATTGGCAGGGAGGTTCAAGAGACCCAGTACTTC. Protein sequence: CASSLMIGREVQETQYF.

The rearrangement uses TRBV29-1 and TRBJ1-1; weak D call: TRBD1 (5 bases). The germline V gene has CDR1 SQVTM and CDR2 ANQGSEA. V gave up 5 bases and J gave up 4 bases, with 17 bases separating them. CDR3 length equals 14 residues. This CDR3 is CSVPSEPRGTEAFF. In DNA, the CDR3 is TGCAGCGTTCCCTCCGAGCCGAGGGGCACTGAAGCTTTCTTT.

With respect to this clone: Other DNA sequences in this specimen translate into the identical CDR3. CDR3 loop: CASSLGSGGYEQYF. The CDR3 bases are TGCGCCAGCAGCTTGGGTTCAGGGGGCTACGAGCAGTACTTC. The V gene is TRBV5-1, the J gene TRBJ2-7, with TRBD1 identical over 7 bases. Germline CDR1 is SGHRS and CDR2 is YFSETQ. The V and J ends lost 0 bases and 3 bases, in that order; junction bases with no gene match: 3. The CDR3 is made up of 14 amino acids.

The CDR3 sequence is CASSFRTSQETQYF. For the CDR3, the DNA is TGTGCCAGCAGCTTTAGGACTAGCCAAGAGACCCAGTACTTC. The chain links TRBV9 to TRBJ2-5; 7 bases are a match to TRBD2. The ends lost 4 bases at V and 1 base at J; junction bases unmatched: 4. This CDR3 region has 14 residues. From germline, CDR1 is SGDLS and CDR2 YYNGEE.

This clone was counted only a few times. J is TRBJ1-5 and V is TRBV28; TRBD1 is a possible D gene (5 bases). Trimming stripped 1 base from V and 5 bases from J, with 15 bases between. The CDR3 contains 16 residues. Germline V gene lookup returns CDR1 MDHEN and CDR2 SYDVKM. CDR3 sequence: CASSLSGAGYHQPQHF. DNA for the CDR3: TGTGCCAGCAGTTTATCCGGGGCAGGCTACCATCAGCCCCAGCATTTT.

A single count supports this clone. The CDR3 sequence is CASSSLAGLAGIQYF. The CDR3 bases are TGTGCCAGCAGTTCACTAGCGGGTTTAGCTGGCATTCAGTACTTC. The chain links TRBV6-6 to TRBJ2-4; the match to TRBD2 covers 9 bases. The junction had 10 bases not matched to a gene; V was cut back by 4 bases and J by 9 bases. The germline gives CDR1 MNHNY, CDR2 SVGAGI (reference sequence). This CDR3 has 15 amino acids.